One TCR beta chain is described in this entry. TCRB libraries came from RNA via three nested multiplex PCR rounds. TCRdb re-derived calls from the multiplex PCR reads in MiXCR, one entry per CDR3 protein. The sample records approximately 13,000 distinct CDR3 sequences, 65% to 70% being singletons. The data were obtained in a study of tumor-infiltrating lymphocytes in glioblastoma multiforme. This CDR3 contains 14 residues. Germline lookup yields CDR1 DFQATT and CDR2 SNEGSKA (reference sequence). Deletions cut 3 bases from V and 5 bases from J, with 14 bases between. Source material: brain tumor tissue. This receptor was obtained from a male donor with glioblastoma. The chain is built from TRBV20-1 and TRBJ1-5; a weak D match, TRBD1 (5 bases). CDR3 in amino acids: CSARAPGVDQPQHF. The CDR3 DNA is TGCAGTGCTAGGGCACCGGGGGTCGATCAGCCCCAGCATTTT.